The 29 T cell receptor beta chains below were found in one sample sequenced in a study of cytomegalovirus exposure and HLA in healthy donors. 60 Vbeta and 13 Jbeta primers were used in PCR. TCRdb's copy holds only in-frame clones and misses some; the assay was immunoSEQ multiplex PCR. The sample has roughly 120,000 clones, roughly 71% seen once. Sequenced material: PBMCs. The receptor source for this set is a woman aged 50 to 60 in good health and CMV-seropositive.

The chain combines TRBV28 with TRBJ1-2; D possibly corresponds to TRBD1 (5 bases). Germline assignment: CDR1 MDHEN and CDR2 SYDVKM. This CDR3 region has 16 residues. V dropped 8 bases and J dropped 3 bases, with 22 bases sitting between them. The CDR3 bases are TGTGCCAGCCACAATATTTTGTCGGGGGGGTACTATGGCTACACCTTC. Translated: CASHNILSGGYYGYTF.

The sample holds a few counts of this clone. The gene calls are TRBV2 and TRBJ2-5; 9 nucleotides align to TRBD2. Germline loops: CDR1 SNHLY, CDR2 FYNNEI. V shed 7 bases and J 4 bases; nucleotides not matched to a gene: 13. CDR3 length: 16 residues. The CDR3 DNA is TGTGCCAGCACTGTTCAAGCGGGGGGAAGGGGAGAGACCCAGTACTTC. Translated: CASTVQAGGRGETQYF.

The V call is TRBV29-1, the J call TRBJ1-1, with D hard to call. Germline loops: CDR1 SQVTM, CDR2 ANQGSEA. V was cut by 2 bases and J by 8 bases, with 9 bases left in between. CDR3 length: 11 amino acids. The CDR3 region is CSVEWAVEAFF. In nucleotides, the CDR3 is TGCAGCGTTGAATGGGCAGTCGAAGCTTTCTTT.

This clone was seen a few times. The V gene is TRBV23-1, the J gene TRBJ2-1, with no clear D. TRBV23-1 is an ORF for which the function is uncertain. CDR3 length: 12 residues. The V gene lost 6 bases and the J gene lost 6 bases, with 9 bases spanning the gap. In DNA form, the CDR3 reads TGCGCCAGCAGGGAGAAGGTCAATGAGCAGTTCTTC. Protein product: CASREKVNEQFF.

The V gene is TRBV5-1, the J gene TRBJ2-3, with TRBD2 identical over 7 bases. The CDR3 length is 14 residues. The V and J ends lost 9 bases and 1 base, in that order; junction bases with no gene match: 8. CDR1 is SGHRS and CDR2 is YFSETQ in the germline V gene. The CDR3 reads CATGGLSGTDTQYF. The CDR3 DNA is TGCGCCACCGGGGGACTATCAGGCACAGATACGCAGTATTTT. The variable domain in full, with the rest retrieved from reference TRBV5-1 and TRBJ2-3, is KAGVTQTPRYLIKTRGQQVTLSCSPISGHRSVSWYQQTPGQGLQFLFEYFSETQRNKGNFPGRFSGRQFSNSRSEMNVSTLELGDSALYLCATGGLSGTDTQYFGPGTRLTVL.

The count of this clone is one. The junction departs from germline at one end; a sequencing error may be responsible. DNA for the CDR3: TGTGCCAGCAGCCTAGACGGGACAGGGGGTGAAAAACTGTTTTTT. This gives the protein CASSLDGTGGEKLFF. The gene calls are TRBV11-2 and TRBJ1-4; the match to TRBD1 covers 11 bases. CDR3 size: 15 residues. Germline-derived CDR1 and CDR2 are SGHAT and FQNNGV.

The CDR3 here is CASRYGRVGGTGELFF. CDR3 in DNA: TGTGCCAGTAGATACGGCAGGGTGGGGGGCACCGGGGAGCTGTTTTTT. This chain uses TRBV19 with TRBJ2-2; weak D call: TRBD2 (6 bases). Germline V gene data show CDR1 as LNHDA and CDR2 as SQIVND (reference sequence). The CDR3 runs to 16 residues. With 6 bases removed from V and 4 bases from J, the gap between germline ends came to 18 bases.

Of note for this clone: The junction shows a germline mismatch at one end, possibly a read error. The V gene is TRBV7-9, the J gene TRBJ1-1, with 12 bases aligning to TRBD1. The CDR3 spans 15 residues. Germline values: CDR1 SEHNR, CDR2 FQNEAQ (reference sequence). CDR3 in DNA: TGTTCCAGCAGCCCCGGGACAGGGGGCATTGCTGAAGCTTTCTTT. Protein sequence: CSSSPGTGGIAEAFF.

This clone was seen a handful of times. The gene calls are TRBV19 and TRBJ2-2; tentatively, D is TRBD1 (6 bases). The CDR3 consists of 12 residues. Trimming left V 5 bases short and J 7 bases short, with 8 bases between. Looked up from germline, CDR1 is LNHDA and CDR2 is SQIVND (reference sequence). In nucleotides, the CDR3 is TGTGCCAGTAGTGCAGGGGTCGGGGAGCTGTTTTTT. Its translation is CASSAGVGELFF.

This chain joins TRBV18 and TRBJ2-3; 7 bases match TRBD1. Germline V gene sequence: CDR1 KGHSH, CDR2 LQKENI. The junction had 6 bases not matched to a gene; V was cut back by 4 bases and J by 2 bases. The CDR3 is 15 residues long. The CDR3 reads CASSQGARNTDTQYF. CDR3 DNA sequence: TGTGCCAGCTCACAGGGGGCGCGGAACACAGATACGCAGTATTTT.

This sequence joins TRBV2 and TRBJ2-3; tentative D call: TRBD1 (6 bases). Per germline, CDR1 SNHLY and CDR2 FYNNEI. V lost 3 bases, J lost 0 bases, and 13 bases lay in between. This CDR3 has 16 residues. Written as DNA, the CDR3 is TGTGCCAGCAGTGAGCAGGGGCTACCTAGCACAGATACGCAGTATTTT. It codes for CASSEQGLPSTDTQYF.

V usage is TRBV10-1 and J usage is TRBJ2-5; D uncertain. The V end was cut by 0 bases, the J end by 1 base, with 6 bases between. Germline V gene data show CDR1 as WNHNN and CDR2 as SYGVQD (reference sequence). The CDR3 extends over 14 amino acids. Here the CDR3 reads CASSESTAQETQYF. As DNA, the CDR3 is TGCGCCAGCAGTGAGTCCACAGCCCAAGAGACCCAGTACTTC.

This clone has just one count. The chain has TRBV7-3 and TRBJ1-1; possibly TRBD1 for D (5 bases). Per germline, CDR1 SGHTA and CDR2 FQGTGA. Trimming left V 4 bases short and J 2 bases short, with 8 bases between. This CDR3 is 13 amino acids long. The CDR3 region has the DNA TGTGCCAGCAGCTGGGGACTTAACACTGAAGCTTTCTTT. It encodes CASSWGLNTEAFF.

The rearrangement uses TRBV5-1 and TRBJ1-2, with TRBD1 matching over 7 bases. The V gene end was trimmed by 5 bases and the J gene end by 6 bases; junction bases not matched to a gene: 7. CDR1 is SGHRS and CDR2 is YFSETQ in the germline V gene. CDR3 length: 13 residues. This chain's CDR3 is CASRAGTEDGYTF. The DNA for the CDR3 is TGCGCCAGCAGGGCCGGGACAGAAGATGGCTACACCTTC. Full variable domain (remainder filled in from reference TRBV5-1 and TRBJ1-2): KAGVTQTPRYLIKTRGQQVTLSCSPISGHRSVSWYQQTPGQGLQFLFEYFSETQRNKGNFPGRFSGRQFSNSRSEMNVSTLELGDSALYLCASRAGTEDGYTFGSGTRLTVV.

This chain connects TRBV27 to TRBJ2-1; weak D call: TRBD1 (6 bases). Trimming removed 5 bases from V and 5 bases from J, with 13 bases in between. The CDR3 runs to 14 residues. Germline CDR1 is MNHEY and CDR2 is SMNVEV (reference sequence). The CDR3 loop reads CASSTDRADNEQFF. The CDR3 region has the DNA TGTGCCAGCAGTACGGACAGAGCAGACAATGAGCAGTTCTTC.

The chain combines TRBV28 with TRBJ1-5; D unclear. The CDR3 runs 12 residues. In germline, CDR1 is MDHEN, CDR2 SYDVKM. V was trimmed by 2 bases and J by 5 bases, leaving 4 bases between them. The DNA for the CDR3 is TGTGCCAGCAGTTTACAGTATCAGCCCCAGCATTTT. Protein: CASSLQYQPQHF.

The chain links TRBV7-3 to TRBJ2-1; 9 nucleotides match TRBD2. Trimming cost V 5 bases and J 6 bases; bases outside gene matches: 8. Germline V lookup: CDR1 SGHTA, CDR2 FQGTGA. The length of the CDR3 is 15 residues. The CDR3 region has the DNA TGTGCCAGCAGCGCCTCGGGACTAGCAACCAATGAGCAGTTCTTC. Protein: CASSASGLATNEQFF.

The genes are TRBV7-2 and TRBJ1-2; D uncertain. V was pared by 6 bases and J by 6 bases, with 14 bases between. The CDR3 extends over 13 amino acids. Per the germline V gene, CDR1 is SGHTA and CDR2 is FQGNSA. The CDR3 nucleotides read TGTGCCAGCAGTCGAACCTCGATAGATGGCTACACCTTC. Translation gives CASSRTSIDGYTF.

This chain connects TRBV10-2 to TRBJ1-6; the D gene is possibly TRBD1 (6 bases). CDR1 is WSHSY, CDR2 SAAADI, per germline. With 3 bases removed from V and 5 bases from J, the gap between germline ends came to 8 bases. The CDR3 consists of 14 residues. The CDR3 bases are TGCGCCAGCAGTGAACAGGGCGATAATTCACCCCTCCACTTT. This sequence encodes CASSEQGDNSPLHF.

The sample holds one count of this clone. The genes are TRBV11-2 and TRBJ2-7; D is possibly TRBD1 (6 bases). With 1 base removed from V and 1 base from J, the gap between germline ends came to 8 bases. CDR3 length: 14 amino acids. The germline gives CDR1 SGHAT, CDR2 FQNNGV. DNA for the CDR3: TGTGCCAGCAGCTTAGCAGGGGTTTCCTACGAGCAGTACTTC. Protein product: CASSLAGVSYEQYF.

The rearrangement uses TRBV6-5 and TRBJ1-5; no firm D call. Germline V gives CDR1 MNHEY, CDR2 SVGAGI. There are 14 residues in the CDR3. V was trimmed by 6 bases and J by 6 bases, leaving 15 bases between them. CDR3 nucleotide sequence: TGTGCCAGCAGCTCCCGTAGCGAAGGTCAGCCCCAGCATTTT. Its translation is CASSSRSEGQPQHF.

The V call is TRBV11-3, the J call TRBJ2-3; tentative D call: TRBD2 (6 bases). The CDR3 contains 15 residues. CDR1 is SGHNT and CDR2 is YENEEA in the germline V gene. V lost 5 bases and J lost 0, with 12 bases in between. The CDR3 DNA reads TGTGCCAGCAGCAAAGCGGGTATAAGCACAGATACGCAGTATTTT. It yields the protein CASSKAGISTDTQYF.

This clone appeared a single time. The chain is built from TRBV7-8 and TRBJ2-5; no firm D call. The length of the CDR3 is 15 residues. Germline V gene data show CDR1 as SGHVS and CDR2 as FQNEAQ. With 1 base removed from V and 5 bases from J, the gap between germline ends came to 14 bases. CDR3 sequence: CASSLESVSLETQYF. CDR3 nucleotide sequence: TGTGCCAGCAGCTTAGAATCGGTCTCATTGGAGACCCAGTACTTC.

The chain has TRBV4-1 and TRBJ2-2, with D possibly TRBD2 on 6 matching bases. Germline CDR1 is MGHRA and CDR2 is YSYEKL. V was cut by 6 bases and J by 1 base, with 12 bases left in between. The CDR3 is made up of 15 amino acids. The CDR3 region is CASRTGTRNTGELFF. CDR3 coding DNA: TGCGCCAGCAGGACCGGGACTCGGAACACCGGGGAGCTGTTTTTT.

This rearrangement joins TRBV19 to TRBJ2-6; tentative D call: TRBD2 (5 bases). The V gene's germline CDR1 is LNHDA and CDR2 SQIVND (reference sequence). The CDR3 runs to 15 residues. The V and J ends lost 4 bases and 3 bases respectively, with 10 bases between them. The CDR3 nucleotides read TGTGCCAGTAGTAGCGCGGGCGGTGGGGCCAACGTCCTGACTTTC. It encodes CASSSAGGGANVLTF. Filled out from reference TRBV19 and TRBJ2-6, the complete variable domain reads DGGITQSPKYLFRKEGQNVTLSCEQNLNHDAMYWYRQDPGQGLRLIYYSQIVNDFQKGDIAEGYSVSREKKESFPLTVTSAQKNPTAFYLCASSSAGGGANVLTFGAGSRLTVL.

This clone appeared a few times. The chain recombines TRBV7-9 with TRBJ2-1, with 11 bases lining up with TRBD2. The CDR3 spans 15 residues. Germline loops: CDR1 SEHNR, CDR2 FQNEAQ (reference sequence). The V gene end was trimmed by 5 bases and the J gene end by 7 bases; junction bases not matched to a gene: 7. CDR3: CASSLTSGGLNEQFF. The CDR3 bases are TGTGCCAGCAGCCTAACTAGCGGGGGACTGAATGAGCAGTTCTTC.

The chain employs TRBV10-3 and TRBJ2-7; 11 nucleotides line up with TRBD1. CDR1 is ENHRY and CDR2 is SYGVKD in the germline V gene. CDR3 length: 13 residues. V trimming: 10 bases; J trimming: 5 bases; junction bases outside the gene matches: 7. The CDR3 DNA follows: TGTGCCACCGATGGGACAGGGGGACACGAGCAGTACTTC. This sequence encodes CATDGTGGHEQYF.

This rearrangement joins TRBV7-2 to TRBJ2-6; possible D gene TRBD2, 6 bases. V lost 2 bases and J 4 bases, leaving 18 bases between the germline ends. The CDR3 runs 18 residues. The germline CDR1 and CDR2 sequences are SGHTA and FQGNSA. CDR3 residues: CASSLSGGRPPGANVLTF. The CDR3 bases are TGTGCCAGCAGCTTATCCGGGGGTCGTCCTCCCGGGGCCAACGTCCTGACTTTC.

This clone was counted between two and nine times. The chain recombines TRBV5-1 with TRBJ1-2; TRBD1 matches 9 bases. V lost 3 bases and J lost 7; bases outside the gene matches: 4. The germline V gene encodes CDR1 SGHRS and CDR2 YFSETQ. This CDR3 spans 13 amino acids. Here the CDR3 reads CASSSGQGFGYTF. CDR3 nucleotides: TGCGCCAGCAGCTCCGGACAGGGGTTTGGCTACACCTTC.